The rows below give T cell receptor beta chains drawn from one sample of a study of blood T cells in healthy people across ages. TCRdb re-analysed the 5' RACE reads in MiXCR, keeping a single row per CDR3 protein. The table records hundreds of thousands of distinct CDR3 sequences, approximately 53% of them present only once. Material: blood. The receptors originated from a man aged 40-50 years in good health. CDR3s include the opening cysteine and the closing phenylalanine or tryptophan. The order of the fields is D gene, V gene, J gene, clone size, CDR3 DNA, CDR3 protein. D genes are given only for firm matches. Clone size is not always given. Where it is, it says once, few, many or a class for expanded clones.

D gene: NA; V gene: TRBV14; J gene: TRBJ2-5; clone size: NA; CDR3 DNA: TGTGCCAGCAGCCAACAGTTCCAAGAGACCCAGTACTTC; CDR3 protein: CASSQQFQETQYF
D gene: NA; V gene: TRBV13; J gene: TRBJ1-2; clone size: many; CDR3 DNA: TGTGCCAGCAGCTTAGGTACGGGTCACTATGGCTACACCTTC; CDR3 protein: CASSLGTGHYGYTF
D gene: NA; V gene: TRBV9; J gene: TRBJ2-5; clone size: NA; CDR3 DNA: TGTGCCAGCAGCGTAGGGGTCAGGAAGGGGAGGGAGACCCAGTACTTC; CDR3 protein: CASSVGVRKGRETQYF
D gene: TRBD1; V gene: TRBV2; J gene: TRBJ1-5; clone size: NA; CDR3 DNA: TGTGCCAGCAGTGAGAACAGGGGTAGCAATCAGCCCCAGCATTTT; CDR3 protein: CASSENRGSNQPQHF
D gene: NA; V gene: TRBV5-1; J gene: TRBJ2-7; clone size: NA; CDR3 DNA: TGCGCCAGCAGCTTTGGACAGACCCGAGACGAGCAGTACTTC; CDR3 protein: CASSFGQTRDEQYF
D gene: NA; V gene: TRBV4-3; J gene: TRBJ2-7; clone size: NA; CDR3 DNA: TGCGCCAGCAGCCAAGATTGGGGGGGGGGCGGCTACGAGCAGTACTTC; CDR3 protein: CASSQDWGGGGYEQYF
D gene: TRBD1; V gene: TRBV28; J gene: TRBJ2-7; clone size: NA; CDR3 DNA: TGTGCCAGCAGTTTACCCGGGACAGGGAACGAGCAGTACTTC; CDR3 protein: CASSLPGTGNEQYF
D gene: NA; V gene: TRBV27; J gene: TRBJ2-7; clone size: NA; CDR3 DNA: TGCGCCAGCAGTCGACGACAGATCTACGAGCAGTACTTC; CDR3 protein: CASSRRQIYEQYF
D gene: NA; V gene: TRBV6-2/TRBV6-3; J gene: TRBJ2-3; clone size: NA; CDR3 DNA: TGTGCCAGCACCGACCCTGGACTACAACGCACAGATACGCAGTATTTT; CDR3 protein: CASTDPGLQRTDTQYF
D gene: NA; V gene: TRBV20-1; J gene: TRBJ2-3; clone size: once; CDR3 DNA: TGCAGTGCTAGAGATATCTCCGGGCTCAGCACAGATACGCAGTATTTT; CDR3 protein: CSARDISGLSTDTQYF
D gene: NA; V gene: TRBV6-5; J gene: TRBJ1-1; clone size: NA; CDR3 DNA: TGTGCCAGCAGGCCCATGTACGGGAACACTGAAGCTTTCTTT; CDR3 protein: CASRPMYGNTEAFF
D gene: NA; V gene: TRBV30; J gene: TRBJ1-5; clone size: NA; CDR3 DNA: TGTGCCTGGAGTGAACATTCGGGGGGGCGTCAGCCCCAGCATTTT; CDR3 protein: CAWSEHSGGRQPQHF
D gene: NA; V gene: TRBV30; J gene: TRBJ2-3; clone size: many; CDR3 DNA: TGTGCCTGGAGTGTACCGGGCACAGATACGCAGTATTTT; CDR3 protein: CAWSVPGTDTQYF